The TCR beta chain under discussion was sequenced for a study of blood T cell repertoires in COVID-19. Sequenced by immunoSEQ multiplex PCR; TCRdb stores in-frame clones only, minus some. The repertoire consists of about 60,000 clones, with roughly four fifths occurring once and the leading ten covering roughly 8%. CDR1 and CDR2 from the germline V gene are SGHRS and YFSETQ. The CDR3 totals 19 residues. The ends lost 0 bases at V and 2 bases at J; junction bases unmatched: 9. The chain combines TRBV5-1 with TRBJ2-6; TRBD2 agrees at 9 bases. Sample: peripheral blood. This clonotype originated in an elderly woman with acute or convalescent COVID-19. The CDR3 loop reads CASSLEPGGRATGANVLTF. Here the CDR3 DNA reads TGCGCCAGCAGCTTGGAGCCCGGCGGGAGGGCCACTGGGGCCAACGTCCTGACTTTC.